Here is one TCR beta chain with its context. This clonotype was found a few times. Its target antigen remains unknown. Base qualities were left out, and no much larger clone turns up one base away. This entry is derived from a study of T cell repertoires in cytomegalovirus infection (dated by TCRdb to 2018 to 2020). With respect to the entire study: The peptide stimulations were aimed at well-studied HLA-B-restricted epitopes as well as recently identified HLA-C-restricted CMV epitopes, whose presentation resists viral immunomodulation. The HLA type of each donor mattered for the analysis, because public TCR beta signatures pointed to carriage of CMV infection along with the matching HLA type.

V lost 6 bases and J lost 3 bases, and the count of bases not matched to a germline gene is 10. The CDR3 holds 16 amino acids from the cysteine to the phenylalanine. This entry keeps only the CDR3 DNA: 48 bases, framed from base 1. The listed sequencing device is Illumina HiSeq 1500. The public reads were run again by TCRdb, first through fastp at Q25 and then through MiXCR, and only productive beta chains were kept. Each CDR3 protein appears once, grouped with its most common genes and DNA. This sample holds a few hundred thousand distinct CDR3 sequences; roughly a third were observed only once. The ten largest clones capture roughly a sixth of the sample. The treatment or condition tag for this specimen amounts to: in vitro stimulation with specific CMV peptide epitopes to enrich CMV-specific T cells. Study-wide conclusions, independent of this receptor: Carriers of CMV infection plus the relevant HLA type were discriminated by the cumulative frequency of public TCR beta family members in the study cohort and in an independent approximately 360-donor cohort. The ex vivo response was dominated by HLA-C-restricted CMV-specific TCR beta clonotypes, which also provided the single most frequent clonotype in two of eight donors.

The TCR originated in a human donor in good health (CMV status not recorded). Some clones in this sample may be carry-over from other donors' samples. Sequencing was performed on cultured PBMCs, taken from culture after CMV antigen stimulation. The V and J segments used are TRBV12-3 or TRBV12-4 and TRBJ2-1, with 8 central nucleotides matching TRBD2. The CDR3: CASRGSAGGNYNEQFF. The sequence in DNA is TGTGCCAGCAGGGGGTCGGCGGGAGGAAACTACAATGAGCAGTTCTTC.